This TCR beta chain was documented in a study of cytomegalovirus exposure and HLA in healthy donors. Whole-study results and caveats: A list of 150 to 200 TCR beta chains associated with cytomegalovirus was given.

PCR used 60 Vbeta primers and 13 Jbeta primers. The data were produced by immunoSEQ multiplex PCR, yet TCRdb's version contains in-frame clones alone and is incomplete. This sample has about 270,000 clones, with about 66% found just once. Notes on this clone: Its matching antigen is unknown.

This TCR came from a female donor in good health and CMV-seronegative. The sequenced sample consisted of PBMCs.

The CDR3 loop reads CASSPTWTGQGNTGELFF. CDR3 DNA: TGTGCCAGCTCACCAACTTGGACAGGACAGGGGAACACCGGGGAGCTGTTTTTT. The chain is built from TRBV18 and TRBJ2-2; 8 bases line up with TRBD1. The CDR3 has 18 residues. The V segment lost 2 bases and the J segment 1 base; nucleotides outside the gene matches: 9. Germline V gene sequence: CDR1 KGHSH, CDR2 LQKENI.